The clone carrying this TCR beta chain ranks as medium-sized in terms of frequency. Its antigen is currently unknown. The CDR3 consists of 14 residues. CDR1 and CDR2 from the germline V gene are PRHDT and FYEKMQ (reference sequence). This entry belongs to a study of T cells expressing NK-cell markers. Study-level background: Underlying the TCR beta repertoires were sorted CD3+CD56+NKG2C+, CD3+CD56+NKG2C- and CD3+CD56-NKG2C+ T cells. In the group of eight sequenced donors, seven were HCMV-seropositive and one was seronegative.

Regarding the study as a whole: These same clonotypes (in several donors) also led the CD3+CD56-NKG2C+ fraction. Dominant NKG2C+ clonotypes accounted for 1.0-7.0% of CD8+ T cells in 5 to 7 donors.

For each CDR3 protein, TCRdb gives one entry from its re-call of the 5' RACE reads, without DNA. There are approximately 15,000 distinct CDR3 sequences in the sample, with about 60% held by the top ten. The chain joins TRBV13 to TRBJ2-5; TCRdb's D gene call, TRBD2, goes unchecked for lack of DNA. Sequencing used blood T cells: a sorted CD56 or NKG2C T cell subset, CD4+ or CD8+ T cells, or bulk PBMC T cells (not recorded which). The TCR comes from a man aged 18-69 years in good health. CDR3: CASSFRGEGETQYF.